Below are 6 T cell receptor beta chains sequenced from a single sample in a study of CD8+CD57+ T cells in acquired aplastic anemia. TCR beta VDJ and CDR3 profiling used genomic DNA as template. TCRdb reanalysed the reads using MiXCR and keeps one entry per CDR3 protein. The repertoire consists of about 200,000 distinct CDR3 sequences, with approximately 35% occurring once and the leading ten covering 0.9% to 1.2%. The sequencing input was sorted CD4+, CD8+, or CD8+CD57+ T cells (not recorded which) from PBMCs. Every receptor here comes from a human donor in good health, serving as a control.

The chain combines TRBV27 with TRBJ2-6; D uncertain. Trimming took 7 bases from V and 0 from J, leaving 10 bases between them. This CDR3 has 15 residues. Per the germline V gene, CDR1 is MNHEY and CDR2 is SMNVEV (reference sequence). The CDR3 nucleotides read TGTGCCAGCACTTTTTACAGCTCTGGGGCCAACGTCCTGACTTTC. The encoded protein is CASTFYSSGANVLTF.

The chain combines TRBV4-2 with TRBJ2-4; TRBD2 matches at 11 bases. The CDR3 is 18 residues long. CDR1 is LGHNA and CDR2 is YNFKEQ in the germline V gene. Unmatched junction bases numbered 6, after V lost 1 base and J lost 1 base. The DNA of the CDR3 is TGTGCCAGCAGCCAAGGGCTAGCGGGAGGCGTCGCCAAAAACATTCAGTACTTC. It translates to CASSQGLAGGVAKNIQYF.

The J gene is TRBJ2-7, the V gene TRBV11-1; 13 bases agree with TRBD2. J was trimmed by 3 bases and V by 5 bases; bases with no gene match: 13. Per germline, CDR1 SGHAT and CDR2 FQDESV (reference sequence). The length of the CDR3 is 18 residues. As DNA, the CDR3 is TGTGCCAGCAGCGGACTAGCGGGGGAAACGGACTCAGTCTACGAGCAGTACTTC. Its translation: CASSGLAGETDSVYEQYF.

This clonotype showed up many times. CDR3 loop: CASSRATPGYEQYF. CDR3 coding DNA: TGCGCCAGCAGCCGGGCGACTCCCGGATACGAGCAGTACTTC. The V gene is TRBV5-1, the J gene TRBJ2-7; D unresolved. Germline values: CDR1 SGHRS, CDR2 YFSETQ. V lost 4 bases and J 4 bases, leaving 15 bases between the germline ends. This CDR3 is built from 14 residues. The complete variable domain, with remaining parts taken from reference TRBV5-1 and TRBJ2-7, reads KAGVTQTPRYLIKTRGQQVTLSCSPISGHRSVSWYQQTPGQGLQFLFEYFSETQRNKGNFPGRFSGRQFSNSRSEMNVSTLELGDSALYLCASSRATPGYEQYFGPGTRLTVT.

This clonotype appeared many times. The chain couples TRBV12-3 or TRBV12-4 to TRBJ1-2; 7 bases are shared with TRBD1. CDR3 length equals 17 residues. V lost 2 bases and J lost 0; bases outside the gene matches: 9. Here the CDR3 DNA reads TGTGCCAGCAGTTTATGGCCCGGGACAGTTGCTAACTATGGCTACACCTTC. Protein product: CASSLWPGTVANYGYTF.

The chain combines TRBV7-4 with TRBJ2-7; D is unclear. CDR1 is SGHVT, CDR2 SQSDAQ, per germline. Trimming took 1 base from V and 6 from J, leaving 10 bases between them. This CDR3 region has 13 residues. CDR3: CASSLERVGEQYF. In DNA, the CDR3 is TGTGCCAGCAGCTTAGAAAGGGTGGGCGAGCAGTACTTC.